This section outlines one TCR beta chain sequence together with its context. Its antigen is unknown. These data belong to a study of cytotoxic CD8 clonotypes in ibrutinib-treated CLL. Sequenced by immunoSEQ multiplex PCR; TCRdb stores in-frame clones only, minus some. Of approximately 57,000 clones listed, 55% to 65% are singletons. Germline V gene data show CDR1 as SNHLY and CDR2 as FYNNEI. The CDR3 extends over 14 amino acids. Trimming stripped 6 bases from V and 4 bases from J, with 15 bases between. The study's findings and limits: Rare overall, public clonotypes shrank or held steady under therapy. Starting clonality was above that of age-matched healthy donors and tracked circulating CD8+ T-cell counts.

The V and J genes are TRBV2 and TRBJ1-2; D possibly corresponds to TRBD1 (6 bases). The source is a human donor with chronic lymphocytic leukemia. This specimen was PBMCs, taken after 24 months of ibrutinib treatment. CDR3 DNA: TGTGCCAGCAGGGATGGACAGCCGGGCTATGGCTACACCTTC. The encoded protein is CASRDGQPGYGYTF.